Listed below are T cell receptor beta chains from one sample, sequenced in a study of blood T cell repertoires in COVID-19. Libraries were prepared by immunoSEQ multiplex PCR; TCRdb keeps only in-frame clonotypes and omits some of them. The sample has 250,000 or so clones; 83% are singletons. Sequencing was carried out using peripheral blood. These receptor sequences come from a human donor in a cohort sampled during active COVID-19. CDR3s include the opening cysteine and the closing phenylalanine or tryptophan. Fields, in order: clone size, V gene, J gene, D gene, CDR3 protein, CDR3 DNA. The D gene is left open where the match is weak. Size values are once, few and many counts, or a class for expanded clones, and some rows have none.

>.|TRBV6-5|TRBJ1-2|TRBD1
CATRLGDRARRGYTF
TGTGCCACCAGGCTAGGGGACAGGGCTCGTCGTGGCTACACCTTC
>.|TRBV30|TRBJ2-5|.
CAWSQGDSQETQYF
TGTGCCTGGTCGCAAGGAGACAGCCAAGAGACCCAGTACTTC
>.|TRBV5-1|TRBJ2-2|TRBD1
CATDPGGQNTGELFF
TGCGCCACCGATCCAGGGGGCCAGAACACCGGGGAGCTGTTTTTT
>once|TRBV11-2|TRBJ2-7|.
CASSPSRRGGQYF
TGTGCCAGCAGCCCTTCGCGCAGGGGCGGGCAGTACTTC
>few|TRBV18|TRBJ2-7|.
CASSNSRGNEQYF
TGTGCCAGCTCGAATTCACGGGGAAACGAGCAGTACTTC
>many|TRBV5-5|TRBJ2-1|.
CASSLVLASSTNEQFF
TGTGCCAGCAGCTTGGTTTTGGCTAGCAGCACCAATGAGCAGTTCTTC
>.|TRBV28|TRBJ2-7|.
CASSPGGTPSSYEQYF
TGTGCCAGCAGTCCTGGCGGGACCCCCAGCTCCTACGAGCAGTACTTC
>few|TRBV7-9|TRBJ1-1|TRBD1
CASISTGGRTEAFF
TGTGCCAGCATATCGACAGGGGGAAGAACTGAAGCTTTCTTT
>.|TRBV11-3|TRBJ2-7|TRBD2
CASSSGLADEQYF
TGTGCCAGCAGCTCGGGACTAGCTGACGAGCAGTACTTC
>.|TRBV6-1|TRBJ2-7|TRBD2
CASSEAVGLAGLEQYF
TGTGCCAGCAGTGAAGCGGTTGGACTAGCGGGTCTGGAGCAGTACTTC
>once|TRBV6-5|TRBJ1-2|TRBD1
CASSYPRTGGLGYTF
TGTGCCAGCAGTTACCCCCGGACAGGGGGGTTAGGCTACACCTTC
>.|TRBV19|TRBJ1-5|TRBD1
CASSAPQGGSNQPQHF
TGTGCCAGTAGTGCACCTCAGGGGGGTAGCAATCAGCCCCAGCATTTT
>.|TRBV18|TRBJ2-1|TRBD2
CASSPRLSYGTSARDNEQFF
TGTGCCAGCTCACCACGGCTCAGTTATGGGACTAGCGCGAGGGACAATGAGCAGTTCTTC
>.|TRBV27|TRBJ1-2|TRBD1
CASRTRTGDNYGYTF
TGTGCCAGCAGGACTAGGACAGGGGATAACTATGGCTACACCTTC
>many|TRBV30|TRBJ1-4|.
CAWSVLREKLFF
TGTGCCTGGAGTGTACTCAGGGAAAAACTGTTTTTT
>once|TRBV9|TRBJ2-5|.
CASSVAEGRETQYF
TGTGCCAGCAGCGTAGCGGAGGGACGCGAGACCCAGTACTTC
>.|TRBV11-2|TRBJ2-5|.
CASSRQTARETQYF
TGTGCCAGCAGCCGACAGACCGCTCGGGAGACCCAGTACTTC
>.|TRBV18|TRBJ1-4|.
CASSPPEGTNEKLFF
TGTGCCAGCTCACCACCGGAGGGAACAAATGAAAAACTGTTTTTT
>.|TRBV6-5|TRBJ1-5|.
CASSQGWNQPQHF
TGTGCCAGCAGCCAGGGTTGGAATCAGCCCCAGCATTTT
>.|TRBV5-8|TRBJ1-5|TRBD1
CASSPDRDQPQHF
TGTGCCAGCAGCCCGGACAGGGATCAGCCCCAGCATTTT
>.|TRBV6-5|TRBJ1-5|.
CASTKGDMSNQPQHF
TGTGCCAGCACCAAAGGGGACATGAGCAATCAGCCCCAGCATTTT
>.|TRBV5-4|TRBJ1-2|TRBD1
CASSLKGAVDYGYTF
TGTGCCAGCAGCTTGAAGGGGGCCGTTGATTATGGCTACACCTTC
>.|TRBV7-2|TRBJ2-5|.
CASSFTVLQETQYF
TGTGCCAGCAGCTTCACGGTGCTCCAAGAGACCCAGTACTTC
>.|TRBV4-1|TRBJ2-7|.
CASSPPPGVHEQYF
TGCGCCAGCAGCCCCCCGCCGGGGGTCCACGAGCAGTACTTC
>.|TRBV18|TRBJ1-1|.
CASSPNLPRETEAFF
TGTGCCAGCTCCCCTAACTTGCCGCGGGAGACTGAAGCTTTCTTT
>few|TRBV6-5|TRBJ1-5|TRBD1
CASSIIGQGHQPQHF
TGTGCCAGCAGTATAATCGGACAGGGGCATCAGCCCCAGCATTTT
>.|TRBV2|TRBJ1-6|TRBD1
CADRGYNSPLHF
TGTGCCGACAGGGGTTATAATTCACCCCTCCACTTT
>.|TRBV2|TRBJ1-2|TRBD1
CASSQTGGNNGYTF
TGTGCCAGCAGTCAGACAGGGGGCAATAATGGCTACACCTTC
>.|TRBV5-6|TRBJ2-5|.
CASSFHRGAGETQYF
TGTGCCAGCAGCTTTCACCGGGGGGCCGGGGAGACCCAGTACTTC
>.|TRBV28|TRBJ2-7|.
CASSFPGAGYEQYF
TGTGCCAGCAGTTTCCCAGGGGCCGGCTACGAGCAGTACTTC
>.|TRBV29-1|TRBJ2-5|.
CSAVRSEETQYF
TGCAGCGCGGTCAGATCAGAAGAGACCCAGTACTTC
>.|TRBV2|TRBJ2-7|.
CASSDGRGGEQYF
TGTGCCAGCAGTGACGGAAGGGGAGGCGAGCAGTACTTC
>.|TRBV5-1|TRBJ2-7|.
CASSPGRLGSTHYEQYF
TGCGCCAGCAGCCCTGGAAGGCTCGGGTCGACCCACTACGAGCAGTACTTC
>.|TRBV11-2|TRBJ2-5|TRBD2
CASSPTSGLEGTQYF
TGTGCCAGCAGCCCAACTAGCGGACTCGAGGGGACCCAGTACTTC
>.|TRBV10-3|TRBJ2-5|.
CAISEQGRGETQYF
TGTGCCATCAGTGAACAGGGGCGGGGAGAGACCCAGTACTTC
>.|TRBV29-1|TRBJ2-2|.
CSVGRGGSGELFF
TGCAGCGTTGGTCGGGGAGGTAGCGGGGAGCTGTTTTTT
>.|TRBV11-2|TRBJ2-7|TRBD2
CASSMTSGTYEQYF
TGTGCCAGCAGCATGACTAGCGGGACCTACGAGCAGTACTTC
>.|TRBV5-4|TRBJ1-6|TRBD1
CASSYTRDRDSPLHF
TGTGCCAGCAGCTATACCCGGGACAGGGATTCACCCCTCCACTTT
>.|TRBV4-2|TRBJ2-3|.
CASSQGARLATDTQYF
TGTGCCAGCAGCCAGGGGGCTAGACTAGCTACAGATACGCAGTATTTT
>.|TRBV29-1|TRBJ1-2|.
CSALPISRGYGYTF
TGCAGCGCTTTGCCCATATCGCGGGGGTATGGCTACACCTTC
>.|TRBV4-1|TRBJ1-1|TRBD1
CASSLKDRGNTEAFF
TGCGCCAGCAGCCTCAAGGACAGGGGGAACACTGAAGCTTTCTTT
>.|TRBV30|TRBJ1-1|TRBD1
CAWSVGVFLQKDRGVNTEAFF
TGTGCCTGGAGTGTAGGGGTATTTCTACAAAAGGACAGGGGGGTTAACACTGAAGCTTTCTTT
>many|TRBV29-1|TRBJ2-3|.
CSVVKAALSKDTQYF
TGCAGCGTTGTAAAAGCGGCCCTTTCAAAAGATACGCAGTATTTT
>once|TRBV19|TRBJ2-7|TRBD1
CASRTGQGAYEQYF
TGTGCCAGTAGGACGGGACAGGGAGCCTACGAGCAGTACTTC
>.|TRBV28|TRBJ2-7|TRBD1
CASSSQGTGVEQYF
TGTGCCAGCAGTTCACAGGGGACCGGGGTCGAGCAGTACTTC
>.|TRBV7-6|TRBJ2-7|.
CASSLFGDNEQYF
TGTGCCAGCAGCTTATTCGGGGACAACGAGCAGTACTTC
>few|TRBV13|TRBJ2-3|TRBD1
CASSWGGGGQGADTQYF
TGTGCCAGCAGCTGGGGAGGAGGGGGACAGGGGGCAGATACGCAGTATTTT
>.|TRBV11-3|TRBJ2-1|TRBD2
CASSSRLSGGAGNEQFF
TGTGCCAGCAGCTCCAGGCTTAGCGGGGGGGCCGGGAATGAGCAGTTCTTC
>.|TRBV10-1|TRBJ2-7|.
CASSQGLSYEQYF
TGCGCCAGCAGTCAGGGGCTTTCCTACGAGCAGTACTTC
>.|TRBV5-1|TRBJ2-3|.
CASSLVTGLGTDTQYF
TGCGCCAGCAGCTTGGTTACAGGGCTGGGCACAGATACGCAGTATTTT
>.|TRBV19|TRBJ2-7|TRBD2
CATAGLAGGGEQYF
TGTGCCACGGCCGGACTAGCGGGAGGAGGCGAGCAGTACTTC
>.|TRBV28|TRBJ2-7|TRBD1
CATETGGGDEQYF
TGTGCCACCGAGACAGGGGGGGGAGACGAGCAGTACTTC
>.|TRBV5-1|TRBJ2-7|TRBD2
CASSPLTSGSYEQYF
TGCGCCAGCAGCCCATTAACTAGCGGGAGCTACGAGCAGTACTTC
>.|TRBV19|TRBJ1-4|.
CASSMTSLNEKLFF
TGTGCCAGTAGTATGACTAGTCTTAATGAAAAACTGTTTTTT
>.|TRBV9|TRBJ1-1|.
CASSVGQPNTEAFF
TGTGCCAGCAGCGTAGGACAGCCGAACACTGAAGCTTTCTTT
>.|TRBV28|TRBJ1-2|.
CASSLPRTDLGGFGF
TGTGCCAGCAGTTTACCACGGACGGACCTCGGAGGATTTGGATTC
>.|TRBV7-8|TRBJ1-4|TRBD1
CASSLGQGYEKLFF
TGTGCCAGCAGCCTAGGACAGGGTTACGAAAAACTGTTTTTT